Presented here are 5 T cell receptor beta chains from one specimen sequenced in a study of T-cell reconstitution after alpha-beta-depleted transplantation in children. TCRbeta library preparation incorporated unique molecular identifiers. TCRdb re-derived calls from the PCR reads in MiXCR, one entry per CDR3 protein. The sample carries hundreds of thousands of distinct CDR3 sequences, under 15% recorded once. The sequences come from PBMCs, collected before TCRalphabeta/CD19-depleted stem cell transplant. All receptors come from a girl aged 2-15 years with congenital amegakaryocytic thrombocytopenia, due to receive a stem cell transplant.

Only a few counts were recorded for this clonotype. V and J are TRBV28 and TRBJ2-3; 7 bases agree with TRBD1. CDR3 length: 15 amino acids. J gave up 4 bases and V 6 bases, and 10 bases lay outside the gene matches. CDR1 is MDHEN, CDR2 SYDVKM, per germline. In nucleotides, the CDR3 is TGTGCCAGCAGAGACTTCGACAGGGCGGCAGATACGCAGTATTTT. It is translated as CASRDFDRAADTQYF.

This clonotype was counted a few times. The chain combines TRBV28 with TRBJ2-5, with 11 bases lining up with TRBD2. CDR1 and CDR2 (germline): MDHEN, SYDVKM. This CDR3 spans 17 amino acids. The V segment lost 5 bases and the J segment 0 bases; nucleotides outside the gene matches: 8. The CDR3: CASSPGTSGEYQETQYF. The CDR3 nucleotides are TGTGCCAGCAGTCCGGGGACTAGCGGAGAGTACCAAGAGACCCAGTACTTC. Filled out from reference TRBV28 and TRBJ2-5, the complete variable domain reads DVKVTQSSRYLVKRTGEKVFLECVQDMDHENMFWYRQDPGLGLRLIYFSYDVKMKEKGDIPEGYSVSREKKERFSLILESASTNQTSMYLCASSPGTSGEYQETQYFGPGTRLLVL.

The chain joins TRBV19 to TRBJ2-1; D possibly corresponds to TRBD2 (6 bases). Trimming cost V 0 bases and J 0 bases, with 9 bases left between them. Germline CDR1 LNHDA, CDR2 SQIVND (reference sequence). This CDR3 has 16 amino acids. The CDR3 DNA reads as TGTGCCAGTAGTATAGACACAGCGGGCTCCTACAATGAGCAGTTCTTC. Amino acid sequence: CASSIDTAGSYNEQFF.

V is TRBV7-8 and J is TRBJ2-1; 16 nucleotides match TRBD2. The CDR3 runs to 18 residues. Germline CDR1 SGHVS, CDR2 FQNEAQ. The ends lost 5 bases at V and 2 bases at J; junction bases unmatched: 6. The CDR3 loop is CASSPTGTSGRAYNEQFF. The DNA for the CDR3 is TGTGCCAGCAGCCCTACTGGGACTAGCGGGAGGGCCTACAATGAGCAGTTCTTC. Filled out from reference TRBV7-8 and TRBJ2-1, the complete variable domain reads GAGVSQSPRYKVAKRGQDVALRCDPISGHVSLFWYQQALGQGPEFLTYFQNEAQLDKSGLPSDRFFAERPEGSVSTLKIQRTQQEDSAVYLCASSPTGTSGRAYNEQFFGPGTRLTVL.

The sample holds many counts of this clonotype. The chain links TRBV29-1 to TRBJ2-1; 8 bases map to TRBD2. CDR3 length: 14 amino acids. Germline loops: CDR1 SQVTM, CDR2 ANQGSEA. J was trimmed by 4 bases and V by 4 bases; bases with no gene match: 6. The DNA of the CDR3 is TGCAGCGTTGCAGCGGGAGTGGTGTACAATGAGCAGTTCTTC. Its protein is CSVAAGVVYNEQFF.